This T cell receptor (beta chain) was recovered during a study of CD8 T cells in ankylosing spondylitis. Notes on the study in general: Relatively rare in peripheral blood, disease-linked clones were also CD8+. There was a TCR beta motif, made of several highly homologous variants, that appeared characteristic of ankylosing spondylitis blood. In reactive arthritis synovial fluid and blood, some motif variants had been reported before. Enrichment of disease-linked clones was reportedly significant in matched ankylosing spondylitis synovial fluid.

Quantitative 5'-RACE with molecular barcodes was used to make the TCR beta libraries. TCRdb reanalysed the 5' RACE reads using MiXCR and keeps one entry per CDR3 protein. The repertoire holds hundreds of thousands of distinct CDR3 sequences, with approximately 20% as singletons. This CDR3 region has 14 residues. Deletions cut 4 bases from V and 7 bases from J, with 18 bases between. Germline V gene data show CDR1 as SGDLS and CDR2 as YYNGEE. Concerning this clonotype itself: As yet, its antigen is unknown.

Sequenced sample: blood, either unsorted or a sorted T cell fraction (not recorded which). The chain combines TRBV9 with TRBJ2-7; no clear D. This receptor was taken from a male donor with ankylosing spondylitis. CDR3 DNA: TGTGCCAGCAGCCCCCGGAGTGGCCCCGGGGAGCAGTACTTC. Translating gives CASSPRSGPGEQYF.